This T cell receptor beta chain is drawn from a study of blood T cell repertoires in COVID-19. In the study overall: COVID-19 samples from acute and convalescent phases originated in the United States, Italy and Spain. Sources were T cells, B-cell-depleted T cells, or PBMCs; the material itself was cDNA or gDNA.

Residents of about two dozen US areas, aged roughly 18 to 89 years, made up the participants. In the study's own analysis: Amplification from reference gene primers served as the basis for estimated nucleated cell counts. This table comes from immunoSEQ multiplex PCR, and its TCRdb copy is limited to in-frame clones, with some not included. V and J calls and clone size follow that table, whereas D and trimming were derived from the DNA. Of hundreds of thousands of clones listed, 85% are singletons. The sequence was collected from a woman aged 25 to 39 who had been exposed to COVID-19. Input material: PBMCs or T cells enriched from blood (not recorded which).

The CDR3 sequence is CASSLFRDRGFGYGYTF. In DNA, the CDR3 is TGTGCCAGCAGTTTATTTAGGGACAGGGGATTCGGCTATGGCTACACCTTC. The V call is TRBV28, the J call TRBJ1-2; 10 bases line up with TRBD1. After removal of 1 base from V and 4 bases from J, the junction contained 9 bases not matched to a gene. CDR1 is MDHEN, CDR2 SYDVKM, per germline. This CDR3 comprises 17 residues.